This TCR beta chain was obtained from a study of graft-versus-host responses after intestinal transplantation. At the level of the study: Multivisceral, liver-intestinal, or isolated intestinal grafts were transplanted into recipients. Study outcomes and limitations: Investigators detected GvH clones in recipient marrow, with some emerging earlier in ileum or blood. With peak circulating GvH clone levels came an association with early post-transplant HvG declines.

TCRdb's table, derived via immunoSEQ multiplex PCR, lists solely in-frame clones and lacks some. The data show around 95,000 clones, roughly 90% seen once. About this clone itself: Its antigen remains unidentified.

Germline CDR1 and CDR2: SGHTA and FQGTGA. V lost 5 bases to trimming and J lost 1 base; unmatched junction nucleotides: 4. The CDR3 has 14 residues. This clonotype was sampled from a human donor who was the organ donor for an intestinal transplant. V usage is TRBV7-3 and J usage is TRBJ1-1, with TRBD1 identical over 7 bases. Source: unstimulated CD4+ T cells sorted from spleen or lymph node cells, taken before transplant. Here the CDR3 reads CASSPTGPNTEAFF. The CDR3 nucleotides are TGTGCCAGCAGCCCGACAGGGCCGAACACTGAAGCTTTCTTT.